The T cell receptor beta chain under discussion was sequenced for a study of cytomegalovirus exposure and HLA in healthy donors. Of note for this clone: Its target is unknown.

60 Vbeta and 13 Jbeta primers were used in PCR. Profiled with immunoSEQ multiplex PCR; TCRdb holds only in-frame clones, not every one. In the table there are 100,000 to 150,000 clones, roughly 85% of which are singletons. Broader study findings: Per a prior analysis, the majority of TCR beta V segments were productive roughly 87% or roughly 30% of the time.

This CDR3 is built from 14 residues. CDR1 is ENHRY, CDR2 SYGVKD, per germline. With V trimmed by 4 bases and J by 6 bases, 6 bases remained unmatched. The sequence was obtained from a boy aged 10-17 years in good health and CMV-seronegative. The chain joins TRBV10-3 to TRBJ2-1, with 7 positions matching TRBD1. Sequences were obtained from PBMCs. CDR3: CAISVRDSGNEQFF. CDR3 DNA: TGTGCCATCAGTGTTCGGGACAGCGGCAATGAGCAGTTCTTC.